This T cell receptor (beta chain) was recovered during a study of T cells after yellow fever vaccination. This clonotype was seen more than once but under ten times. Its antigen is unknown. TCRdb used MiXCR to reprocess the 5' RACE reads, holding one entry per CDR3 protein. The table lists approximately 300,000 distinct CDR3 sequences, 6.8% of them singletons. Trimming left V 0 bases short and J 7 bases short, with 14 bases between. The germline gives CDR1 SGHRS, CDR2 YFSETQ. The CDR3 totals 15 residues. Findings and caveats of the study: Clonotypes appearing in both CD4 and CD8 compartments existed, and their share was small.

The sample was PBMCs, taken roughly seven weeks after the first yellow fever vaccination. The chain recombines TRBV5-1 with TRBJ1-5, with D perhaps TRBD1 (5 bases). This TCR was sampled from a man younger than 35 who received the YFV17D yellow fever vaccine. CDR3 coding DNA: TGCGCCAGCAGCTTGGATGCAGGGATTCAGCAGCCCCAGCATTTT. Protein sequence: CASSLDAGIQQPQHF.